This record covers a single T cell receptor beta chain. The data were taken from a study of blood T cell repertoires in COVID-19. V lost 10 bases to trimming and J lost 2 bases; unmatched junction nucleotides: 5. The CDR3 is made up of 13 amino acids. CDR1 and CDR2 from the germline V gene are LNHDA and SQIVND (reference sequence). Original processing methods: Reference gene primer amplification yielded estimated nucleated cell counts. Sequencing was performed with immunoSEQ multiplex PCR; in TCRdb, only in-frame clones are kept and a portion is missing. The DNA gave D and trimming, while V, J and clone size come from that table. The sample carries around 280,000 clones, around 84% recorded once.

The sequenced sample was peripheral blood. The TCR sequence derives from a man between 65 and 85 years old with acute or convalescent COVID-19. The genes are TRBV19 and TRBJ2-3; 8 bases are a match to TRBD1. CDR3 amino acids: CATGQGPTDTQYF. In DNA, the CDR3 is TGTGCCACCGGACAGGGCCCCACAGATACGCAGTATTTT.